This TCR beta chain came from a study of T-cell memory formation after mild COVID-19. Study results and caveats: Memory cells collected pre-infection included some clones that later responded, suggesting cross-reactive memory joined.

Per germline, CDR1 ENHRY and CDR2 SYGVKD. This CDR3 has 16 amino acids. J gave up 0 bases and V 7 bases, and 3 bases lay outside the gene matches. In TCRdb, the 5' RACE reads were re-called with MiXCR into one record per CDR3 protein. Of fewer than 700,000 distinct CDR3 sequences in the sample, less than 25% were seen once. This clonotype was detected a few times. The antigen remains unidentified. Sequenced input: PBMCs or a T cell subset sorted from them (not recorded which). V and J are TRBV10-3 and TRBJ2-1; 13 bases map to TRBD2. This sequence originates from an adult woman who had mild COVID-19 (a few samples of this study predate the infection). Cell type and time point are not known. The CDR3 bases are TGTGCCATCACCGGGACTAGCGGGGTCTCCTACAATGAGCAGTTCTTC. Protein sequence: CAITGTSGVSYNEQFF.